The T cell receptor (beta chain) described here comes from a study of cytomegalovirus exposure and HLA in healthy donors. Study-level results: Sequencing depth roughly uniform across donors was assumed in presence/absence analyses.

Researchers ran the PCR with 60 Vbeta and 13 Jbeta primers. Repertoires were generated with immunoSEQ multiplex PCR, while TCRdb's copy carries only in-frame clones and drops some. The sample yields hundreds of thousands of clones, approximately 90% seen once. The CDR3 has 15 residues. V lost 4 bases and J lost 5, with 20 bases in between. CDR1 SQVTM and CDR2 ANQGSEA come from the germline V gene. Worth noting for this clone: The antigen is not known.

The chain joins TRBV29-1 to TRBJ1-1; D might be TRBD1 (5 bases). The receptor's source is a woman younger than 30 in good health and CMV-seronegative. Sequenced input: PBMCs. The CDR3 sequence is CSVGDGEGRRTEAFF. The CDR3 DNA sequence: TGCAGCGTTGGGGATGGGGAGGGGCGCCGGACTGAAGCTTTCTTT.